The 21 T cell receptor beta chains below come from one sample, sequenced in a study of blood T cell repertoires in COVID-19 (dated by TCRdb to about 2020). Library preparation employed the immunoSEQ multiplex PCR assay. The table was pulled from immuneACCESS by TCRdb, which kept in-frame rearrangements only. Such tables lose some clones; where checked, under half of the loss comes from unresolved V genes, and the rest has no known cause. The sample contains about 240,000 clones, roughly four fifths of them found a single time. The top ten hold around 3.5% of the sample. What was sequenced was peripheral blood. All receptors come from a woman aged 18 to 35 with acute or convalescent COVID-19.

The chain carries TRBV21-1 and TRBJ2-3; the D call of TRBD2 is as the table states it, not checked on the DNA. TRBV21-1 counts as a pseudogene. CDR3 length equals 20 residues. CDR3 residues: CASSKATVRTSGSGTDTQYF. The CDR3 DNA sequence: TGTGCCAGCAGCAAAGCCACTGTTAGGACTAGCGGCTCGGGCACAGATACGCAGTATTTT.

This chain connects TRBV21-1 to TRBJ1-2; TRBD1, the D gene given by the table, was not confirmed from the DNA. TRBV21-1 constitutes a pseudogene. This CDR3 contains 18 residues. The CDR3 spells CASSKDAHRGEANYGYTF. The CDR3, as DNA: TGTGCCAGCAGCAAAGACGCGCACAGGGGGGAGGCTAACTATGGCTACACCTTC.

This clone was detected only once. The J gene is TRBJ1-2, the V gene TRBV3-1 (or the pseudogene TRBV3-2); D is ambiguous. This CDR3 has 15 residues. Germline V gives CDR1 LGHDT, CDR2 YNNKEL (reference sequence). The V and J ends lost 4 bases and 1 base respectively, with 13 bases between them. The CDR3 loop reads CASSLDSSSNYGYTF. The CDR3 DNA follows: TGTGCCAGCAGCCTCGATAGCTCGAGTAACTATGGCTACACCTTC.

The chain carries TRBV28 and TRBJ2-7; tentative D call: TRBD1 (6 bases). The germline V and J ends were trimmed by 6 bases and 0 bases, with 18 bases remaining between them. The CDR3 has 16 residues. Per the germline V gene, CDR1 is MDHEN and CDR2 is SYDVKM. CDR3 residues: CASSTGQFLFSYEQYF. DNA for the CDR3: TGTGCCAGCAGCACCGGACAGTTCCTCTTCTCCTACGAGCAGTACTTC. The entire variable domain, with the rest obtained from reference TRBV28 and TRBJ2-7, is as follows: DVKVTQSSRYLVKRTGEKVFLECVQDMDHENMFWYRQDPGLGLRLIYFSYDVKMKEKGDIPEGYSVSREKKERFSLILESASTNQTSMYLCASSTGQFLFSYEQYFGPGTRLTVT.

The rearrangement links TRBV7-2 to TRBJ1-3, with D possibly being TRBD1 (5 bases). This CDR3 comprises 15 residues. Germline V gene data show CDR1 as SGHTA and CDR2 as FQGNSA. Trimming took off 3 bases at V and 0 bases at J, with 9 bases between the two ends. The CDR3 reads CASSFGGNSGNTIYF. The CDR3, as DNA: TGTGCCAGCAGCTTCGGGGGGAACTCTGGAAACACCATATATTTT.

The chain couples TRBV5-1 to TRBJ2-1; the match to TRBD1 covers 9 bases. The CDR3 runs 14 residues. CDR1 and CDR2 from the germline V gene are SGHRS and YFSETQ. With V trimmed by 7 bases and J by 5 bases, 7 bases remained unmatched. The CDR3: CASGLQGADNEQFF. DNA for the CDR3: TGCGCCAGCGGTCTACAGGGGGCTGACAATGAGCAGTTCTTC.

The CDR3 protein is CASSAQGAGTDTQYF. The CDR3, as DNA: TGTGCCAGCAGCGCACAGGGCGCGGGTACAGATACGCAGTATTTT. The rearrangement uses TRBV9 and TRBJ2-3; the D gene is possibly TRBD1 (6 bases). Trimming removed 3 bases from V and 3 bases from J, with 14 bases in between. CDR3 length: 15 residues. Germline V gene lookup returns CDR1 SGDLS and CDR2 YYNGEE.

The V and J genes are TRBV11-3 and TRBJ2-2; 10 bases align to TRBD1. Germline CDR1 reads SGHNT; CDR2 reads YENEEA. Trimming at V came to 5 bases and at J to 5 bases, leaving 2 bases not matched to a gene. The CDR3 contains 14 residues. The CDR3 protein is CASSQGQGTGELFF. CDR3 in DNA: TGTGCCAGCAGCCAGGGACAGGGGACCGGGGAGCTGTTTTTT.

The chain links TRBV3-1 (or the pseudogene TRBV3-2) to TRBJ2-6; the D gene is possibly TRBD2 (5 bases). The CDR3 totals 17 residues. The germline gives CDR1 LGHDT, CDR2 YNNKEL (reference sequence). V dropped 4 bases and J dropped 0 bases, with 13 bases sitting between them. The CDR3 coding sequence is TGTGCCAGCAGCCGAGGACTGGAGAGCTCTGGGGCCAACGTCCTGACTTTC. Translating gives CASSRGLESSGANVLTF.

The J gene is TRBJ2-4, the V gene TRBV2; D gene uncertain. This CDR3 is built from 16 residues. V lost 2 bases to trimming and J lost 9 bases, with 20 bases between them. Germline assignment: CDR1 SNHLY and CDR2 FYNNEI. This chain's CDR3 is CASSELWNSRASIQYF. The CDR3 DNA follows: TGTGCCAGCAGTGAACTTTGGAATAGCCGCGCCAGCATTCAGTACTTC.

V gene TRBV29-1 combines with J gene TRBJ1-4, with 8 bases identical to TRBD1. This CDR3 spans 13 amino acids. Trimming took 7 bases from V and 4 from J; bases not matched to a gene: 5. Germline values: CDR1 SQVTM, CDR2 ANQGSEA. The DNA for the CDR3 is TGCAGCGCCCGACAGGGGAGTAATGAAAAACTGTTTTTT. Translated: CSARQGSNEKLFF.

The genes are TRBV9 and TRBJ1-2; a weak D match, TRBD1 (5 bases). Germline CDR1 and CDR2: SGDLS and YYNGEE. This CDR3 contains 15 residues. The V end was cut by 1 base, the J end by 2 bases, with 12 bases between. CDR3 coding DNA: TGTGCCAGCAGCGTATCGATAGGGGCCAACTATGGCTACACCTTC. Its translation: CASSVSIGANYGYTF.

The chain recombines TRBV21-1 with TRBJ2-7; the DNA was not used to check the table's D call, TRBD1. TRBV21-1 is deemed a pseudogene. CDR3 length equals 16 residues. CDR3 DNA: TGTGCCAGCAGCAAAGGTGGGCTTTTCCCTCCCTACGAGCAGTACTTC. Amino acid sequence: CASSKGGLFPPYEQYF.

The rearrangement links TRBV19 to TRBJ1-2, with D hard to call. The CDR3 is 14 amino acids. The germline V and J ends were trimmed by 1 base and 5 bases, with 11 bases remaining between them. Germline CDR1 LNHDA, CDR2 SQIVND (reference sequence). CDR3 sequence reads: CASSIVEAPYGYTF. CDR3 coding DNA: TGTGCCAGTAGTATAGTGGAGGCTCCGTATGGCTACACCTTC.

The count of this clone is one. The genes are TRBV13 and TRBJ1-1; D gene ambiguous. The CDR3 sequence is 12 residues long. V was pared by 4 bases and J by 10 bases, with 13 bases between. CDR1 is PRHDT and CDR2 is FYEKMQ in the germline V gene (reference sequence). For the CDR3, the DNA is TGTGCCAGCAGCTCGGGTCCGACGGGAGCTTTCTTT. Protein sequence: CASSSGPTGAFF.

The rearrangement links TRBV20-1 to TRBJ1-2, with D unclear. Germline-derived CDR1 and CDR2 are DFQATT and SNEGSKA (reference sequence). The CDR3 runs to 11 residues. V was shortened by 2 bases and J by 8 bases, with 9 bases between the two germline ends. As DNA, the CDR3 is TGCAGTGCTAGACCGGGGATGGGCTACACCTTC. It translates to CSARPGMGYTF.

The chain is built from TRBV7-2 and TRBJ2-3; 11 positions agree with TRBD2. The CDR3 runs 16 residues. Germline V gives CDR1 SGHTA, CDR2 FQGNSA. V lost 1 base to trimming and J lost 6 bases; unmatched junction nucleotides: 6. CDR3 in amino acids: CASSLVGTSGSDTQYF. The CDR3 DNA reads as TGTGCCAGCAGCTTAGTAGGCACTAGCGGGAGCGATACGCAGTATTTT. The variable domain in full, completed from reference TRBV7-2 and TRBJ2-3, reads GAGVSQSPSNKVTEKGKDVELRCDPISGHTALYWYRQSLGQGLEFLIYFQGNSAPDKSGLPSDRFSAERTGGSVSTLTIQRTQQEDSAVYLCASSLVGTSGSDTQYFGPGTRLTVL.

The rearrangement uses TRBV10-2 and TRBJ1-4; TRBD1 matches at 9 bases. The CDR3 contains 14 residues. The V and J ends lost 8 bases and 3 bases, in that order; junction bases with no gene match: 4. Per germline, CDR1 WSHSY and CDR2 SAAADI. CDR3 region: CASGGTGPNEKLFF. The CDR3 DNA reads TGCGCCAGCGGGGGGACAGGGCCTAATGAAAAACTGTTTTTT.

This chain joins TRBV29-1 and TRBJ1-1, with 12 positions matching TRBD1. After removal of 8 bases from V and 3 bases from J, the junction contained 7 bases not matched to a gene. CDR3 length: 14 amino acids. Germline-derived CDR1 and CDR2 are SQVTM and ANQGSEA. The CDR3 nucleotides are TGCAGCACCCGGGACAGGGGGCTGGACACTGAAGCTTTCTTT. Amino acid sequence: CSTRDRGLDTEAFF.

This clone showed up just a few times. The J gene is TRBJ1-2, the V gene TRBV2; 8 bases align to TRBD1. The CDR3 sequence is 15 residues long. V dropped 0 bases and J dropped 4; count of bases not matched to a gene: 4. From germline, CDR1 is SNHLY and CDR2 FYNNEI. The CDR3: CASSEASGGSYGYTF. CDR3 bases: TGTGCCAGCAGTGAAGCATCAGGGGGCAGCTATGGCTACACCTTC. The full variable domain, its missing parts supplied by reference TRBV2 and TRBJ1-2, is EPEVTQTPSHQVTQMGQEVILRCVPISNHLYFYWYRQILGQKVEFLVSFYNNEISEKSEIFDDQFSVERPDGSNFTLKIRSTKLEDSAMYFCASSEASGGSYGYTFGSGTRLTVV.

The chain carries TRBV3-1 (or the pseudogene TRBV3-2) and TRBJ2-5; the D gene is possibly TRBD2 (6 bases). CDR1 is LGHDT, CDR2 YNNKEL, per germline (reference sequence). Trimming left V 1 base short and J 3 bases short, with 21 bases between. The CDR3 loop spans 18 amino acids. CDR3 bases: TGTGCCAGCAGCCAAGTAGTGCGGGGTAGCCGGGGTAAAGAGACCCAGTACTTC. Translation gives CASSQVVRGSRGKETQYF.